This T cell receptor (beta chain) was identified during a study of blood T cell repertoires in COVID-19. The overall study: The United States, Italy and Spain provided the acute and convalescent COVID-19 samples.

After removal of 3 bases from V and 5 bases from J, the junction contained 8 bases not matched to a gene. The CDR3 contains 16 residues. Germline CDR1 KGHSH, CDR2 LQKENI. Per the study methods: Amplification of reference gene primers was used by the study to estimate nucleated cell counts. Clones were sequenced by immunoSEQ multiplex PCR, and TCRdb holds only the in-frame ones, with some missing. V, J and clone size are taken as reported in that table, and D and trimming were inferred from the DNA itself. Of 140,000 or so clones in the sample, about nine tenths were seen once. The receptor was derived from a man aged 50-60 years who had recovered from COVID-19. The sequenced material came from peripheral blood. The chain carries TRBV18 and TRBJ2-3, with TRBD2 identical over 10 bases. The CDR3: CASSPAAGGQGDTQYF. The CDR3 region has the DNA TGTGCCAGCTCACCTGCAGCGGGGGGGCAGGGAGATACGCAGTATTTT.